Given below is one T cell receptor (beta chain) in context. Its target is not known. As to treatment: some 20 received Ad26.COV2.S at low or high dose, single or two shots; about 5 received placebo; per-sample allocation not given. Sampling occurred on day 63 after the first vaccine or placebo injection. This specimen belongs to a study of Ad26.COV2.S vaccination and SARS-CoV-2 variants. The study's findings and limits: Measurements of TCR breadth and depth may have given underestimates of the total T cell responses.

The CDR3 contains 14 residues. Germline CDR1 SGHTA, CDR2 FQGNSA. Trimming stripped 1 base from V and 7 bases from J, with 11 bases between. Generated by immunoSEQ multiplex PCR, the TCRdb table keeps only in-frame clones and is missing some. This table holds roughly 400,000 clones, around 92% found once. The rearrangement links TRBV7-2 to TRBJ2-1, with a weak D call TRBD1 (7 bases). Sequenced material: peripheral blood, taken in a trial of Ad26.COV2.S vaccine versus placebo. This TCR derives from a person aged 18-65 years who received the Ad26.COV2.S COVID-19 vaccine or a placebo. CDR3 nucleotide sequence: TGTGCCAGCAGCTTAGGGAGGGGGCTGAATGAGCAGTTCTTC. Translation: CASSLGRGLNEQFF.